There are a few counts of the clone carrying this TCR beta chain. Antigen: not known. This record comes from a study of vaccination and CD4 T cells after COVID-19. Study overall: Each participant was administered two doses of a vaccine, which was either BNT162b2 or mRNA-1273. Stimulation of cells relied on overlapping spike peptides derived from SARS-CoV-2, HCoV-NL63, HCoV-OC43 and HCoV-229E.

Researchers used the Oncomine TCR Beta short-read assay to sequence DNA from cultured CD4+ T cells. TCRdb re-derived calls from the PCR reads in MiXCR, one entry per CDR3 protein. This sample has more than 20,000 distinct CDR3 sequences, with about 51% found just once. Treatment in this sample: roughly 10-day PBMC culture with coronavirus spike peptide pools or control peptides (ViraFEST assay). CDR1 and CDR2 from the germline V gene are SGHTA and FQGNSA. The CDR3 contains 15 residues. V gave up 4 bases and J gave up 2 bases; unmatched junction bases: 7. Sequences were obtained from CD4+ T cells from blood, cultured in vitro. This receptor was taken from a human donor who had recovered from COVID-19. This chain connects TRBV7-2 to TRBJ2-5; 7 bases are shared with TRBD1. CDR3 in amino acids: CASSSMTGPQETQYF. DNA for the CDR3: TGTGCCAGCAGCTCCATGACAGGGCCTCAAGAGACCCAGTACTTC. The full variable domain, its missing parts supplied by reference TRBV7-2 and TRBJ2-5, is GAGVSQSPSNKVTEKGKDVELRCDPISGHTALYWYRQSLGQGLEFLIYFQGNSAPDKSGLPSDRFSAERTGGSVSTLTIQRTQQEDSAVYLCASSSMTGPQETQYFGPGTRLLVL.